This section outlines one TCR beta chain sequence together with its context. Profiling relied on immunoSEQ multiplex PCR, and the TCRdb table lists in-frame clones only, not all of them. Seen here are more than 850,000 clones, approximately 80% observed once, and the top ten hold under 0.6%. This specimen comes from a study of shared clonotypes between healthy human individuals. CDR1 LGHNA and CDR2 YNFKEQ come from the germline V gene. The V end lost 3 bases, the J end lost 8 bases, and 16 bases lay between the germline ends. There are 14 residues in the CDR3. The V gene is TRBV4-2, the J gene TRBJ1-2, with no clear D. Sample: memory CD4+ T cells from PBMCs. Noted subset: CD45RA-negative fraction. The TCR comes from a man in his late teens or twenties in good health. Some clones in this sample may be carry-over from other donors' samples. The CDR3 coding sequence is TGTGCCAGCAGCCAGAGTGGGCAAAGGGCGGGCTACACCTTC. Amino acid sequence: CASSQSGQRAGYTF.